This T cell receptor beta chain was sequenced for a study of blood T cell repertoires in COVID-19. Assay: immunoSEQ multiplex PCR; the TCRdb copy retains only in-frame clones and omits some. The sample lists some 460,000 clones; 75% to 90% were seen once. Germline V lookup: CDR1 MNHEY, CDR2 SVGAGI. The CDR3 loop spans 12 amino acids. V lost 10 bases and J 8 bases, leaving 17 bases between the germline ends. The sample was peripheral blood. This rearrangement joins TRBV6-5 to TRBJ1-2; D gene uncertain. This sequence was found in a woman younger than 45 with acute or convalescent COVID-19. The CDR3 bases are TGTGCCACCTTGACAACAATTAGGGGCTACACCTTC. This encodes CATLTTIRGYTF.